The 27 T cell receptor beta chains below all came from one sample that was sequenced in a study of OX40 agonist ivuxolimab in advanced cancers. Only in-frame clones appear in the TCRdb table, and some are missing; sequencing was by immunoSEQ multiplex PCR. The repertoire holds roughly 70,000 clones, with 80% to 90% as singletons. The specimen was CD4+ or CD8+ T cells sorted from blood, collected in a trial of the OX40 agonist ivuxolimab. Every receptor here comes from an adult with an advanced solid tumor such as melanoma, head and neck, liver or kidney cancer.

In DNA, the CDR3 is TGCGCCAGCAGCGCCAGACTAGCGGGAGGCACAGATACGCAGTATTTT. It is translated as CASSARLAGGTDTQYF. V gene TRBV5-1 combines with J gene TRBJ2-3; TRBD2 agrees at 12 bases. The trim removed 4 bases at V and 1 base at J, leaving 4 bases unmatched. The CDR3 is 16 residues long. The germline CDR1 and CDR2 sequences are SGHRS and YFSETQ.

This clone has only one observation. The chain recombines TRBV5-4 with TRBJ1-2; 7 nucleotides line up with TRBD1. V lost 3 bases and J lost 11; bases outside the gene matches: 10. In germline, CDR1 is SGHNT, CDR2 YYREEE (reference sequence). The CDR3 consists of 13 residues. The DNA of the CDR3 is TGTGCCAGCAGCTCAATGACAGGGACTAAGTACACCTTC. Protein product: CASSSMTGTKYTF.

The chain combines TRBV5-1 with TRBJ2-5; 15 bases map to TRBD2. The CDR3 runs 19 residues. The V segment lost 0 bases and the J segment 0 bases; nucleotides outside the gene matches: 6. Germline V CDR1 and CDR2: SGHRS, YFSETQ. The CDR3 loop reads CASSLGRTSGRGYQETQYF. DNA for the CDR3: TGCGCCAGCAGCTTGGGCCGGACTAGCGGGAGGGGGTACCAAGAGACCCAGTACTTC.

The chain couples TRBV5-5 to TRBJ2-4; 8 bases map to TRBD2. After removal of 3 bases from V and 1 base from J, the junction contained 6 bases not matched to a gene. The CDR3 is 16 residues long. Per the germline V gene, CDR1 is SGHKS and CDR2 is YYEKEE (reference sequence). Written as DNA, the CDR3 is TGTGCCAGCAGCTCCTTAGCGGGAAGGGCCAAAAACATTCAGTACTTC. Translated: CASSSLAGRAKNIQYF. Complete variable domain (other parts from reference TRBV5-5 and TRBJ2-4): DAGVTQSPTHLIKTRGQQVTLRCSPISGHKSVSWYQQVLGQGPQFIFQYYEKEERGRGNFPDRFSARQFPNYSSELNVNALLLGDSALYLCASSSLAGRAKNIQYFGAGTRLSVL.

The rearrangement links TRBV5-5 to TRBJ1-1; D not resolved. From germline, CDR1 is SGHKS and CDR2 YYEKEE (reference sequence). The CDR3 spans 15 residues. V lost 4 bases and J lost 1, with 14 bases in between. The CDR3 loop is CASSPQGNSNTEAFF. Here the CDR3 DNA reads TGTGCCAGCAGCCCCCAAGGCAATTCGAACACTGAAGCTTTCTTT.

The chain employs TRBV5-4 and TRBJ2-5; 10 bases fit TRBD2. Germline CDR1 and CDR2: SGHNT and YYREEE (reference sequence). The CDR3 covers 16 residues. The junction had 8 bases not matched to a gene; V was cut back by 1 base and J by 5 bases. CDR3 sequence (DNA): TGTGCCAGCAGCTTGACGGCTAGCGGGAGTTGGGAGACCCAGTACTTC. Encoded protein: CASSLTASGSWETQYF.

J is TRBJ2-1 and V is TRBV19; 11 positions match TRBD2. CDR1 LNHDA and CDR2 SQIVND come from the germline V gene (reference sequence). The CDR3 consists of 15 residues. V was clipped by 5 bases and J by 4 bases; unmatched bases: 4. DNA of the CDR3: TGTGCCAGTAGTGGCCCTAGCGGGGGGTACAATGAGCAGTTCTTC. Translation gives CASSGPSGGYNEQFF.

This chain links TRBV14 with TRBJ1-4; TRBD1 is a possible D gene (5 bases). The CDR3 is 15 amino acids. Per germline, CDR1 SGHDN and CDR2 FVKESK. V lost 4 bases and J lost 0, with 9 bases in between. CDR3 nucleotide sequence: TGTGCCAGCAGCCCCAGGGTCGCAACTAATGAAAAACTGTTTTTT. Encoded protein: CASSPRVATNEKLFF. Filled out from reference TRBV14 and TRBJ1-4, the complete variable domain reads EAGVTQFPSHSVIEKGQTVTLRCDPISGHDNLYWYRRVMGKEIKFLLHFVKESKQDESGMPNNRFLAERTGGTYSTLKVQPAELEDSGVYFCASSPRVATNEKLFFGSGTQLSVL.

This clone appeared a single time. This CDR3 is also generated by other DNA sequences in the sample. The genes are TRBV5-1 and TRBJ2-7, with no clear D. The V and J ends lost 0 bases and 2 bases respectively, with 9 bases between them. The length of the CDR3 is 14 residues. From germline, CDR1 is SGHRS and CDR2 YFSETQ. The CDR3 loop is CASSLAGATYEQYF. The CDR3 nucleotides read TGCGCCAGCAGCTTGGCGGGCGCAACCTACGAGCAGTACTTC.

The V call is TRBV5-1, the J call TRBJ2-7; 9 bases agree with TRBD2. This CDR3 spans 15 amino acids. Trimming took 1 base from V and 7 from J; bases not matched to a gene: 9. CDR1 is SGHRS, CDR2 YFSETQ, per germline. In nucleotides, the CDR3 is TGCGCCAGCAGCTTGATTTTTAGCGGGAGTTCTGAGCAGTACTTC. Its translation: CASSLIFSGSSEQYF.

J is TRBJ1-2 and V is TRBV6-5, with 8 nucleotides matching TRBD1. Germline CDR1 and CDR2: MNHEY and SVGAGI. The junction had 3 bases not matched to a gene; V was cut back by 2 bases and J by 4 bases. This CDR3 spans 14 amino acids. CDR3 bases: TGTGCCAGCAGTTACGGACAGGGAATCTATGGCTACACCTTC. Protein sequence: CASSYGQGIYGYTF.

This chain connects TRBV9 to TRBJ2-1; 10 bases agree with TRBD2. Germline V gene data show CDR1 as SGDLS and CDR2 as YYNGEE. V shed 5 bases and J 4 bases; nucleotides not matched to a gene: 6. This CDR3 is built from 15 residues. CDR3 region: CASRPGLAAYNEQFF. The CDR3 DNA sequence: TGTGCCAGCAGACCTGGACTAGCGGCTTACAATGAGCAGTTCTTC.

The chain links TRBV7-9 to TRBJ1-2; D uncertain. Germline CDR1 and CDR2: SEHNR and FQNEAQ (reference sequence). The CDR3 has 16 amino acids. V lost 5 bases to trimming and J lost 4 bases, with 20 bases between them. CDR3 loop: CASSRPRTEETYGYTF. CDR3 sequence (DNA): TGTGCCAGCAGCCGACCACGGACCGAGGAGACCTATGGCTACACCTTC.

The V and J genes are TRBV2 and TRBJ1-5; 7 nucleotides align to TRBD1. The CDR3 sequence is 15 residues long. The germline V gene encodes CDR1 SNHLY and CDR2 FYNNEI. The V and J ends lost 5 bases and 0 bases, in that order; junction bases with no gene match: 4. CDR3 region: CASSPGQLSNQPQHF. DNA of the CDR3: TGTGCCAGCAGTCCGGGACAGCTTAGCAATCAGCCCCAGCATTTT.

V and J are TRBV6-6 and TRBJ1-2; D perhaps matches TRBD1 (6 bases). Germline V gene sequence: CDR1 MNHNY, CDR2 SVGAGI (reference sequence). The CDR3 sequence is 16 residues long. The V and J ends lost 0 bases and 8 bases respectively, with 19 bases between them. The CDR3 DNA reads as TGTGCCAGCAGTTACTCGAGAAGGAGGGGGTCGGGAGGCTACACCTTC. Translating gives CASSYSRRRGSGGYTF.

The genes are TRBV27 and TRBJ2-1; 12 bases match TRBD2. The CDR3 extends over 17 amino acids. Germline V CDR1 and CDR2: MNHEY, SMNVEV (reference sequence). The ends lost 4 bases at V and 9 bases at J; junction bases unmatched: 13. The CDR3 DNA is TGTGCCAGCAGTTACTGGACTAGCGGGACCCACCCGGGTGAGCAGTTCTTC. This encodes CASSYWTSGTHPGEQFF.

The chain uses TRBV5-4 and TRBJ2-2, with TRBD1 matching 9 bases. Germline V CDR1 and CDR2: SGHNT, YYREEE (reference sequence). V lost 4 bases and J lost 2; bases outside the gene matches: 3. This CDR3 region has 15 residues. The CDR3 region has the DNA TGTGCCAGCAGCCCGGGACAGGGAAACACCGGGGAGCTGTTTTTT. It translates to CASSPGQGNTGELFF. Variable domain in full (rest from reference TRBV5-4 and TRBJ2-2): ETGVTQSPTHLIKTRGQQVTLRCSSQSGHNTVSWYQQALGQGPQFIFQYYREEENGRGNFPPRFSGLQFPNYSSELNVNALELDDSALYLCASSPGQGNTGELFFGEGSRLTVL.

This clone was counted between two and nine times. The rearrangement joins TRBV7-8 to TRBJ1-1; D remains ambiguous. V shed 7 bases and J shed 2 bases, with 11 bases lying between them. Germline CDR1 is SGHVS and CDR2 is FQNEAQ. CDR3 size: 13 residues. As DNA, the CDR3 is TGTGCCAGCAAATTGCGGGGTAACACTGAAGCTTTCTTT. Its protein product is CASKLRGNTEAFF.

This clone was counted a single time. The CDR3 nucleotides read TGTGCCAGCAGCTTAAGAATAGGCCATCAGCCCCAGCATTTT. Protein: CASSLRIGHQPQHF. The genes are TRBV7-2 and TRBJ1-5; D is undetermined. Trimming cost V 2 bases and J 5 bases, with 10 bases left between them. The CDR3 is 14 residues long. The V gene's germline CDR1 is SGHTA and CDR2 FQGNSA.

The chain joins TRBV7-9 to TRBJ2-3; 8 nucleotides align to TRBD2. The germline V gene has CDR1 SEHNR and CDR2 FQNEAQ (reference sequence). The length of the CDR3 is 15 residues. V shed 7 bases, J shed 2 bases, and the junction held 8 bases outside the gene matches. The CDR3 loop reads CASNRLAGNTDTQYF. The CDR3 DNA reads TGTGCCAGCAACAGGCTAGCGGGTAACACAGATACGCAGTATTTT.

CDR3 sequence: CASSYSIEGVSGYTF. CDR3 DNA sequence: TGTGCCAGCAGTTACTCGATAGAGGGCGTATCTGGCTACACCTTC. The rearrangement uses TRBV6-5 and TRBJ1-2; D is undetermined. CDR3 length equals 15 residues. Per germline, CDR1 MNHEY and CDR2 SVGAGI. The V end lost 0 bases, the J end lost 7 bases, and 15 bases lay between the germline ends.

J is TRBJ2-7 and V is TRBV6-1; D is perhaps TRBD2 (6 bases). Germline values: CDR1 MNHNS, CDR2 SASEGT. With 7 bases removed from V and 2 bases from J, the gap between germline ends came to 15 bases. This CDR3 spans 14 amino acids. DNA for the CDR3: TGTGCCAGCATAGATCGCGGGAATACCTACGAGCAGTACTTC. It specifies CASIDRGNTYEQYF.

This clone was seen once. This CDR3 is CASSSGTGNTEAFF. The CDR3 coding sequence is TGCGCCAGCAGCTCCGGGACAGGGAACACTGAAGCTTTCTTT. The chain links TRBV5-1 to TRBJ1-1; 8 bases agree with TRBD1. With V trimmed by 3 bases and J by 1 base, 2 bases remained unmatched. Germline CDR1 and CDR2: SGHRS and YFSETQ. This CDR3 comprises 14 residues.

This rearrangement joins TRBV15 to TRBJ1-1, with D unclear. V was pared by 3 bases and J by 8 bases, with 13 bases between. From germline, CDR1 is LNHNV and CDR2 YYDKDF (reference sequence). This CDR3 contains 13 residues. In DNA, the CDR3 is TGTGCCACCAGCAGGGACCGTGGGGAGGAAGCTTTCTTT. As protein: CATSRDRGEEAFF.

The rearrangement uses TRBV5-1 and TRBJ2-1; TRBD2 matches 8 bases. V lost 2 bases and J lost 0; bases outside the gene matches: 1. Per germline, CDR1 SGHRS and CDR2 YFSETQ. The CDR3 length is 15 residues. The CDR3 protein is CASSFSGTSYNEQFF. CDR3 DNA: TGCGCCAGCAGCTTTAGCGGGACCTCCTACAATGAGCAGTTCTTC.

In its sample, this clone was seen once. The chain joins TRBV5-1 to TRBJ1-1, with TRBD1 identical over 12 bases. This CDR3 is built from 19 residues. CDR1 and CDR2 from the germline V gene are SGHRS and YFSETQ. V lost 4 bases, J lost 1 base, and 14 bases stayed unmatched. CDR3 in amino acids: CASSRTLPGQGASNTEAFF. In DNA, the CDR3 is TGCGCCAGCAGCCGGACCCTACCGGGACAGGGGGCGTCGAACACTGAAGCTTTCTTT.

V gene TRBV30 combines with J gene TRBJ2-1, with D perhaps TRBD2 (6 bases). Trimming cost V 3 bases and J 8 bases, with 14 bases left between them. The CDR3 consists of 13 residues. CDR1 is GTSNPN, CDR2 SVGIG, per germline (reference sequence). CDR3 in DNA: TGTGCCTGGAGACGGGAGTGGGGGGATGAGCAGTTCTTC. Protein: CAWRREWGDEQFF.